Reported below is one T cell receptor (beta chain). This entry belongs to a study of blood T cell repertoires in COVID-19. At the level of the study: Donors in the United States, Italy and Spain gave samples during acute or convalescent COVID-19. Sources were T cells, B-cell-depleted T cells, or PBMCs; the material itself was cDNA or gDNA.

Trimming took 7 bases from V and 4 from J, leaving 25 bases between them. CDR3 size: 18 residues. Germline values: CDR1 MNHEY, CDR2 SMNVEV (reference sequence). In the source study's methods: How many nucleated cells were present was estimated from reference gene primer amplification. Measured with immunoSEQ multiplex PCR; TCRdb has only the in-frame clones, and not every one. That table furnishes V, J and clone size, whereas the DNA furnished D and trimming. The repertoire holds some 400,000 clones, roughly 89% seen once, with around 7% in the top ten. V gene TRBV27 combines with J gene TRBJ2-2, with D maybe TRBD2 (6 bases). The clonotype comes from a man between 18 and 35 years old with active or convalescent COVID-19. Sequenced material: peripheral blood. DNA for the CDR3: TGTGCCAGCAACCCCAAGGCGGTTCCGGGACTGGTCACCGGGGAGCTGTTTTTT. Its protein product is CASNPKAVPGLVTGELFF.